The following is a T cell receptor beta chain sequence with its context. The data are from a study of CD8+ T cells in alopecia areata. The V end was cut by 1 base, the J end by 3 bases, with 15 bases between. Germline V gives CDR1 MNHEY, CDR2 SMNVEV (reference sequence). The CDR3 loop spans 16 amino acids. It was cDNA, reverse transcribed from extracted RNA, that served as the sequencing template. TCRdb keeps only in-frame clones here, not all; method: immunoSEQ multiplex PCR. The sample has about 180,000 clones; approximately 62% are singletons. This rearrangement joins TRBV27 to TRBJ1-1; D remains ambiguous. This clonotype was sampled from a human donor with alopecia areata. This specimen was CD4+ T cells sorted from blood, taken at week 0. The CDR3 nucleotides read TGTGCCAGCAGTTTATGGGTAGGGCTAAGCGACACTGAAGCTTTCTTT. Translating gives CASSLWVGLSDTEAFF.